The rows below give T cell receptor beta chains drawn from one sample of a study of T cells after somatic rescue of genetic block. Generated by immunoSEQ multiplex PCR, the TCRdb table keeps only in-frame clones and is missing some. The table includes 9,000 to 10,000 clones, around 70% detected once. Sequenced sample: peripheral blood mononuclear cells (PBMCs). These receptors were obtained from a boy younger than 18. The CDR3 runs from the conserved cysteine through the conserved F or W. Each record gives: D gene, V gene, clone size, J gene, CDR3 DNA, CDR3 protein. D genes are given only for firm matches. The listing skips clone size in some rows; elsewhere it reads once, few, many or a size class.

NA,TRBV11-3,NA,TRBJ2-7,TGTGCCAGCAGTTCCTTAAAGGGAAGGGGAACTTCCTACGAGCAGTACTTC,CASSSLKGRGTSYEQYF
NA,TRBV9,NA,TRBJ2-1,TGTGCCAGCAGCGTAGAAGGGGTCTCCTACAATGAGCAGTTCTTC,CASSVEGVSYNEQFF
NA,TRBV21-1,NA,TRBJ2-1,TGTGCCAGCAGCACCCCGAAATTCCGGGACATATACAATGAGCAGTTCTTC,CASSTPKFRDIYNEQFF
TRBD2,TRBV10-3,few,TRBJ2-3,TGTGCCATCAGTGAAGGGCTAGCGGGATCAGATACGCAGTATTTT,CAISEGLAGSDTQYF
NA,TRBV6-4,NA,TRBJ1-1,TGTGCCAGCAGTGAGACTTCGAACACTGAAGCTTTCTTT,CASSETSNTEAFF
NA,TRBV28,NA,TRBJ2-5,TGTGCCAGCAGAGAACACTCGGTCCAAGAGACCCAGTACTTC,CASREHSVQETQYF
NA,TRBV10-3,NA,TRBJ2-3,TGTGCCATCAATGAGGACACAGATACGCAGTATTTT,CAINEDTDTQYF
TRBD2,TRBV5-1,NA,TRBJ2-1,TGCGCCAGCAGCTTGGGCGGGGGGACATACAATGAGCAGTTCTTC,CASSLGGGTYNEQFF
TRBD1,TRBV13,few,TRBJ2-5,TGTGCCAGCAGCTTACAGGGACAGGGGGGGGTCCGAGAGACCCAGTACTTC,CASSLQGQGGVRETQYF
TRBD1,TRBV19,NA,TRBJ1-6,TGTGCCAGTAGTATTACGACAGGGGATTCACCCCTCCACTTT,CASSITTGDSPLHF
NA,TRBV15,NA,TRBJ2-7,TGTGCCACCAGCAGGGACACATACGAGCAGTACTTC,CATSRDTYEQYF
NA,TRBV7-3,few,TRBJ1-1,TGTGCCAGCAGCTCGGGGGTCGCGAACACTGAAGCTTTCTTT,CASSSGVANTEAFF
NA,TRBV2,NA,TRBJ1-1,TGTGCCAGCAGTGAACACCAGGGGCCTGAAGCTTTCTTT,CASSEHQGPEAFF
TRBD2,TRBV7-6,NA,TRBJ2-3,TGTGCCAGCAGCCCGGGACTAGCGACAGATACGCAGTATTTT,CASSPGLATDTQYF
NA,TRBV6-5,NA,TRBJ1-1,TGTGCCAGCAGTCTACGAGTCCACACTGAAGCTTTCTTT,CASSLRVHTEAFF
NA,TRBV2,medium-sized,TRBJ2-7,TGTGCCAGCAATTTCCACGGGGGTACCTCCTACGAGCAGTACTTC,CASNFHGGTSYEQYF
TRBD1,TRBV2,NA,TRBJ2-2,TGTGCCAGCAGGTCCGGGACAGGGGGGACCGGGGAGCTGTTTTTT,CASRSGTGGTGELFF
NA,TRBV7-2,NA,TRBJ2-7,TGTGCCAGCAGCTCAGCCTACGAGCAGTACTTC,CASSSAYEQYF
NA,TRBV9,NA,TRBJ2-7,TGTGCCAGCAGCGCCGGACTCATTCCTTCCGAGCAGTACTTC,CASSAGLIPSEQYF
TRBD2,TRBV18,NA,TRBJ2-7,TGTGCCAGCTCACCACTGGACAGGGCGGCTAGCGGGAGCTACGAGCAGTACTTC,CASSPLDRAASGSYEQYF
NA,TRBV5-6,once,TRBJ1-1,TGTGCCAGCAGCTTTCCCGGGACGGGCACTGAAGCTTTCTTT,CASSFPGTGTEAFF
TRBD2,TRBV27,few,TRBJ2-7,TGTGCCAGCAGTTTTAGCGGGAGTTGGTACGAGCAGTACTTC,CASSFSGSWYEQYF
NA,TRBV19,once,TRBJ1-1,TGTGCCAGTAGTACCCTCTCGCTCTCAGGGTGGACTTTCTTT,CASSTLSLSGWTFF
NA,TRBV18,few,TRBJ2-3,TGTGCCAGCTCACCTCCCAGGGCCACAGATACGCAGTATTTT,CASSPPRATDTQYF
NA,TRBV7-6,medium-sized,TRBJ2-7,TGTGCCAGCAGCTTAGAAGGGCTTCAGTCCTACGAGCAGTACTTC,CASSLEGLQSYEQYF
TRBD1,TRBV25-1,NA,TRBJ1-4,TGTGCCAGCAGTGAAACAGGGGGCCCTAATGAAAAACTGTTTTTT,CASSETGGPNEKLFF
NA,TRBV10-3,NA,TRBJ2-7,TGTGCCATCAGTGAGGGCCCACTCGAGCAGTACTTC,CAISEGPLEQYF